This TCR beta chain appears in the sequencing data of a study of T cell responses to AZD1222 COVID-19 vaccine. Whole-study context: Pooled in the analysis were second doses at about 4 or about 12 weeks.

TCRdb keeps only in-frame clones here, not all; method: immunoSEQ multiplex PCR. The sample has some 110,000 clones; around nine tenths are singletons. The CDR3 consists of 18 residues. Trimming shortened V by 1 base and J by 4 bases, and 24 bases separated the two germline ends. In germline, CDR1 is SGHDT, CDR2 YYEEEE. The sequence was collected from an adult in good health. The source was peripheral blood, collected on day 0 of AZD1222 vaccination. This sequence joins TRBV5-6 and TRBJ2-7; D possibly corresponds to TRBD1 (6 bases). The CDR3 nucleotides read TGTGCCAGCAGCTTGACGGCCACAGGGTTTCCCCACTCTTACGAGCAGTACTTC. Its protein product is CASSLTATGFPHSYEQYF.